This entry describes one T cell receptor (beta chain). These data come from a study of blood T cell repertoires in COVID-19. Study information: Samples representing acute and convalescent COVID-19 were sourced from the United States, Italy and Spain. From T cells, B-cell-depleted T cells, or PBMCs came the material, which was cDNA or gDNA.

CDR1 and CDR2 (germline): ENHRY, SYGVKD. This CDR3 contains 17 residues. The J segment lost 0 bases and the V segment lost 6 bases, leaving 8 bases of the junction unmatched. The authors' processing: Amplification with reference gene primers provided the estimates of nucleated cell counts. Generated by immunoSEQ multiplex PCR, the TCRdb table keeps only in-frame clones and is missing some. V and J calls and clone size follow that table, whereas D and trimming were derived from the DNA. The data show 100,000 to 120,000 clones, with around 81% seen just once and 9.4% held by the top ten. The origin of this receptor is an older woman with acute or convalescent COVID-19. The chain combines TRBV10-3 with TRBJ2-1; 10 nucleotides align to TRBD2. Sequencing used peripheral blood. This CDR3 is CAISPPSGGRSYNEQFF. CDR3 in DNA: TGTGCCATCAGCCCCCCTAGCGGGGGCCGCTCCTACAATGAGCAGTTCTTC.